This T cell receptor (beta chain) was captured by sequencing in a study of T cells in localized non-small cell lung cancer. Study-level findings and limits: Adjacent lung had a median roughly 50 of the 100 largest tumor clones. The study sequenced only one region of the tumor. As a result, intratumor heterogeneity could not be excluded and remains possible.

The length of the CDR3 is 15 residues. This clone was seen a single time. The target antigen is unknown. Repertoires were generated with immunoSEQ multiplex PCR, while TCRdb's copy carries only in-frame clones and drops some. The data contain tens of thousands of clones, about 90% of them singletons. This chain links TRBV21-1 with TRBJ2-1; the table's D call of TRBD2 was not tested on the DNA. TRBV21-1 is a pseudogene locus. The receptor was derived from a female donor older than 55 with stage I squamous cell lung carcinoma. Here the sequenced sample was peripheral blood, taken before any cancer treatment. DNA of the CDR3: TGTGCCAGCAGCAAAAATAGGCGGAGCTACAATGAGCAGTTCTTC. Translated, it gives CASSKNRRSYNEQFF.